This T cell receptor beta chain came from a study of neurological immune-mediated disorders. Study-level findings and limits: No CDR3 amino acid sequences recurred among expanded clones across subjects, suggesting private repertoires in all groups.

This clonotype has ten or more counts. Its antigen remains unidentified. It was by 5'RACE with 10-nucleotide random UMIs that the cDNA was made. The authors obtained over 180 million TCR-beta sequences from 15-18 subjects per sequencing run. MiXCR, applied by TCRdb to the 5' RACE reads, yields one record per CDR3 protein. The sample lists around 28,000 distinct CDR3 sequences, under 7% occurring once. PBMCs stored at -80 C, numbering 2 million, were the origin of the unsorted libraries. Per the germline V gene, CDR1 is LGHDT and CDR2 is YNNKEL (reference sequence). The CDR3 is 14 amino acids. The V and J ends lost 4 bases and 6 bases, in that order; junction bases with no gene match: 8.

This TCR was recovered from a woman aged 45-60 years in good health. The chain uses TRBV3-1 and TRBJ2-7; 8 nucleotides align to TRBD1. The material sequenced was PBMCs. The CDR3 nucleotides are TGTGCCAGCAGCCGACAGGGGTCATTAAGCGAGCAGTACTTC. It codes for CASSRQGSLSEQYF.